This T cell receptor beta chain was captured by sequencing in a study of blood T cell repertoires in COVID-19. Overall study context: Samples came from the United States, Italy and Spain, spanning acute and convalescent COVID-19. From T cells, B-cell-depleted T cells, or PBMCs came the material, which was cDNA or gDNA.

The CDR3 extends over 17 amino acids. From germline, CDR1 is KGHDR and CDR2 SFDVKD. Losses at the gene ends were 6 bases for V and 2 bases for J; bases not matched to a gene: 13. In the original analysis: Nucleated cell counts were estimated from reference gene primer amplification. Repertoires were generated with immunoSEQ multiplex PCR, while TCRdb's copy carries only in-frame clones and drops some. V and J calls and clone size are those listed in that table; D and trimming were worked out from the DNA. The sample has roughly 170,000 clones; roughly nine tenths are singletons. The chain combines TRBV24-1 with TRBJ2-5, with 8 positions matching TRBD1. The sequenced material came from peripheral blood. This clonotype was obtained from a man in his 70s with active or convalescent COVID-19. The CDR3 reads CATSRKGTTGGQETQYF. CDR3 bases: TGTGCCACCAGTAGAAAAGGGACAACAGGGGGACAAGAGACCCAGTACTTC.